Reported below is one TCR beta chain. These data come from a study of cytomegalovirus exposure and HLA in healthy donors. Germline assignment: CDR1 MGHRA and CDR2 YSYEKL. V dropped 4 bases and J dropped 5; count of bases not matched to a gene: 3. This CDR3 comprises 14 residues. Use of 60 Vbeta and 13 Jbeta primers characterized the PCR. Produced via immunoSEQ multiplex PCR; TCRdb's table is partial and in-frame only. The sample lists some 130,000 clones; approximately 71% were seen once. Sequencing was carried out using PBMCs. This receptor was identified in a young man in good health and CMV-seronegative. The chain couples TRBV4-1 to TRBJ2-3; the match to TRBD2 covers 10 bases. CDR3 residues: CASSPSGRGDTQYF. CDR3 bases: TGCGCCAGCAGCCCCAGCGGGAGGGGAGATACGCAGTATTTT.